A single sample gave rise to the 10 T cell receptor beta chains below, sequenced in a study of blood T cells in healthy people across ages. Primers used in a second PCR of roughly 6 to 11 cycles were a sample-barcoded 5' primer and a J-beta primer mix. One entry per CDR3 protein, called by TCRdb with MiXCR from the 5' RACE reads. The sample has roughly 800,000 distinct CDR3 sequences; roughly 25% are singletons. The sample was also linked to a second study, of T cells of mothers and their children.

Sequenced input: blood. These receptors came from a boy between 10 and 17 years old in good health.

The rearrangement links TRBV7-9 to TRBJ2-6; 8 bases line up with TRBD2. Germline CDR1 reads SEHNR; CDR2 reads FQNEAQ (reference sequence). CDR3 length: 16 residues. V dropped 3 bases and J dropped 2; count of bases not matched to a gene: 3. CDR3 sequence reads: CASSFAGGTGANVLTF. CDR3 in DNA: TGTGCCAGCAGCTTCGCGGGAGGTACTGGGGCCAACGTCCTGACTTTC.

This rearrangement joins TRBV2 to TRBJ2-3, with TRBD2 as a possible D gene (6 bases). Germline-derived CDR1 and CDR2 are SNHLY and FYNNEI. The CDR3 extends over 16 amino acids. V was cut by 6 bases and J by 4 bases, with 20 bases left in between. CDR3 in amino acids: CASRANSGGLADTQYF. For the CDR3, the DNA is TGTGCCAGCAGGGCGAATAGCGGAGGCCTCGCAGATACGCAGTATTTT.

This clonotype has just a few counts. The rearrangement links TRBV29-1 to TRBJ2-1; tentative D call: TRBD1 (6 bases). The CDR3 runs 15 residues. V lost 5 bases to trimming and J lost 8 bases, with 22 bases between them. The germline CDR1 and CDR2 sequences are SQVTM and ANQGSEA. Written as DNA, the CDR3 is TGCAGCGTTTCAGGCGGAAGGGGGTCGTTCGATGAGCAGTTCTTC. Protein sequence: CSVSGGRGSFDEQFF.

This chain uses TRBV6-5 with TRBJ2-5, with D unresolved. The DNA end favors TRBJ2-7, so the J call may be wrong. The CDR3 consists of 15 residues. CDR1 and CDR2 (germline): MNHEY, SVGAGI. The CDR3 sequence: CASSYSIGSSYEQYF. CDR3 in DNA: TGTGCCAGCAGTTACTCGATCGGCAGTTCCTACGAGCAGTACTTC.

This clonotype was seen only a few times. The chain recombines TRBV4-3 with TRBJ2-5, with D tentatively TRBD2 (6 bases). This CDR3 region has 15 residues. Germline V lookup: CDR1 LGHNA, CDR2 YSLEER. The ends were cut back, 0 bases at V and 5 bases at J, with 13 bases in the middle. The CDR3 region is CASSQEAGFFETQYF. CDR3 nucleotides: TGCGCCAGCAGCCAAGAGGCGGGATTTTTCGAGACCCAGTACTTC.

The chain combines TRBV27 with TRBJ2-5; 8 bases fit TRBD1. V dropped 4 bases and J dropped 5; count of bases not matched to a gene: 9. Looked up from germline, CDR1 is MNHEY and CDR2 is SMNVEV (reference sequence). This CDR3 has 15 amino acids. The chain's CDR3 is CASSSRTGLEETQYF. CDR3 DNA: TGTGCCAGCAGTTCCCGGACAGGGTTAGAGGAGACCCAGTACTTC.

The chain links TRBV7-9 to TRBJ2-5, with a weak D call TRBD2 (5 bases). The CDR3 is 16 residues long. CDR1 is SEHNR, CDR2 FQNEAQ, per germline (reference sequence). V was cut by 1 base and J by 4 bases, with 16 bases left in between. DNA of the CDR3: TGTGCCAGCAGCTTAGGGCCGGTTTCGGCGGGAGAGACCCAGTACTTC. It is translated as CASSLGPVSAGETQYF.

The rearrangement uses TRBV5-1 and TRBJ1-4, with D uncertain. The CDR3 length is 15 residues. CDR1 is SGHRS and CDR2 is YFSETQ in the germline V gene. The V end lost 3 bases, the J end lost 3 bases, and 12 bases lay between the germline ends. In nucleotides, the CDR3 is TGCGCCAGCAGCTGGATGGGGTCAGCTAATGAAAAACTGTTTTTT. As protein: CASSWMGSANEKLFF.

The chain couples TRBV18 to TRBJ1-4; 7 bases are shared with TRBD1. V lost 4 bases and J lost 7; bases outside the gene matches: 6. Germline values: CDR1 KGHSH, CDR2 LQKENI. The CDR3 has 14 amino acids. CDR3 amino acids: CASSRQGQFEKLFF. CDR3 DNA sequence: TGTGCCAGCTCACGACAGGGACAATTTGAAAAACTGTTTTTT.

The chain links TRBV7-6 to TRBJ1-6, with a weak D call TRBD1 (6 bases). The CDR3 extends over 16 amino acids. Trimming stripped 2 bases from V and 5 bases from J, with 13 bases between. Germline-derived CDR1 and CDR2 are SGHVS and FNYEAQ. DNA for the CDR3: TGTGCCAGCAGCTTATTACGGGACACTGATAATTCACCCCTCCACTTT. Its protein is CASSLLRDTDNSPLHF.